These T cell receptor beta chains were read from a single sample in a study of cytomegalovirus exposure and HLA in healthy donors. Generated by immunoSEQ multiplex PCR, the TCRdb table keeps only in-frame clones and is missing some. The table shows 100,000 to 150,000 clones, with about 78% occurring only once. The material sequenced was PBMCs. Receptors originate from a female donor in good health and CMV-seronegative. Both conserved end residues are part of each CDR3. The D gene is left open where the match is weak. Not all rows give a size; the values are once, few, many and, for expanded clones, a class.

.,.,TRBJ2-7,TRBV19,TGTGCCAGTAGTACGGGTAACTACGAGCAGTACTTC,CASSTGNYEQYF
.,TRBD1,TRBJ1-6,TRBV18,TGTGCCAGCTCCCTGGACAGGGGTAATTCACCCCTCCACTTT,CASSLDRGNSPLHF
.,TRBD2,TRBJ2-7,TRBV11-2,TGTGCCAGCAGCACCCCGGGAGGCAAACATGCAAGGCACGAGCAGTACTTC,CASSTPGGKHARHEQYF
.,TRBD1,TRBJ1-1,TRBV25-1,TGTGCCAGCAGTGGGACGGACAGGGGTGACACTGAAGCTTTCTTT,CASSGTDRGDTEAFF
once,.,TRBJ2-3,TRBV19,TGTGCCAGTAGTATTGGCCATACGCAGTATTTT,CASSIGHTQYF
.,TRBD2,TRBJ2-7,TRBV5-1,TGCGCCAGCAGCGAGAGCGGGGATGACTACGAGCAGTACTTC,CASSESGDDYEQYF
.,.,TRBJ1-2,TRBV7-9,TGTGCCAGCAGCCCCAGCCAGGGTGGCTACACCTTC,CASSPSQGGYTF
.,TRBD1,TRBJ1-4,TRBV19,TGTGCCAGTAGTCTCCCCGGGACAGGGTTGGAGGAAAAACTGTTTTTT,CASSLPGTGLEEKLFF
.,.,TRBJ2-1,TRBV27,TGTGCCAGCAGTTTATCGACAGGCCGTTCCCTTTACAATGAGCAGTTCTTC,CASSLSTGRSLYNEQFF
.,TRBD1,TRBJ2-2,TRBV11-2,TGTGCCAGCAGCTTAGTCCCGTTAGGGACAGGGGACACCGGGGAGCTGTTTTTT,CASSLVPLGTGDTGELFF
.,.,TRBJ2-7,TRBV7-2,TGTGCCAGCAGCGGTGATTTGGGGCTAGCGAGGGACGAGCAGTACTTC,CASSGDLGLARDEQYF
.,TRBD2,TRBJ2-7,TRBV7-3,TGTGCCAGCAGCATAGCGGGAGGTTCCTACGAGCAGTACTTC,CASSIAGGSYEQYF
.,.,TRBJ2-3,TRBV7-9,TGTGCCACCCCGAGCTACAGGGAGACAGATACGCAGTATTTT,CATPSYRETDTQYF
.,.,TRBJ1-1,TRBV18,TGTGCCAGCTCACCGTTACAGACGAACACTGAAGCTTTCTTT,CASSPLQTNTEAFF
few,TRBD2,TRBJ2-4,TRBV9,TGTGCCAGCAGCGTAGTCGGTCGGTCTAGCGGGGAACGTCAGTACTTC,CASSVVGRSSGERQYF
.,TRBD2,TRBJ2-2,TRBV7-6,TGTGCCAGCAGCTTAGTCGCTAGCGGGAACACCGGGGAGCTGTTTTTT,CASSLVASGNTGELFF
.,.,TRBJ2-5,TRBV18,TGTGCCAGCTCAGACAGGTCTTGGACCCAAGAGACCCAGTACTTC,CASSDRSWTQETQYF
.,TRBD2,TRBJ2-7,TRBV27,TGTGCCAGCAGCCTTATTAGCGGGAGGGCGTCCTACGAGCAGTACTTC,CASSLISGRASYEQYF
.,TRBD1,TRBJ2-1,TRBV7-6,TGTGCCAGCATCAAGGACAGGGTCCACAATGAGCAGTTCTTC,CASIKDRVHNEQFF
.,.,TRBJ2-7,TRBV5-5,TGTGCCAGCAGCGCCGACCCCAGCCCGGGGCTTGCGGGGGAGCAGTACTTC,CASSADPSPGLAGEQYF
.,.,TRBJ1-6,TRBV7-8,TGTGCCAGCAGCTTAGGTGTTATGTTCGGTTCACCCCTCCACTTT,CASSLGVMFGSPLHF
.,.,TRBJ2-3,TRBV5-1,TGCGCCAGCAGCTGGGAGCTAGGTGGCACAGATACGCAGTATTTT,CASSWELGGTDTQYF
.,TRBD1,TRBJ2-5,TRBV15,TGTGCCACCAGCAGACCCACAGGGGGCCTGGAGACCCAGTACTTC,CATSRPTGGLETQYF
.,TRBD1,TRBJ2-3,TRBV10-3,TGTGCCATCAGAACGACAGGGAGCACAGATACGCAGTATTTT,CAIRTTGSTDTQYF
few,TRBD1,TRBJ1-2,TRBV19,TGTGCCAGTAGTATCTCCAACGGCGGGACAGCGTATGGCTACACCTTC,CASSISNGGTAYGYTF
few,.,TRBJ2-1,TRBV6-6,TGTGCCAGCAGTTGGGGGGAACAGGACAATGAGCAGTTCTTC,CASSWGEQDNEQFF
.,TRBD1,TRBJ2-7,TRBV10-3,TGTGCCATCAGTCGATCCGGGACAGGGGTGTACGAGCAGTACTTC,CAISRSGTGVYEQYF
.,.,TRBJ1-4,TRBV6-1,TGTGCCAGCAGTGAAAATGGGAGAGGGAGGATTGCAACTAATGAAAAACTGTTTTTT,CASSENGRGRIATNEKLFF
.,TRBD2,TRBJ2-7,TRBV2,TGTGCCAGCCAAGGTCTAGCGGAGAACTACGAGCAGTACTTC,CASQGLAENYEQYF
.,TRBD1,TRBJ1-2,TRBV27,TGTGCCAGCAGTGGACAGGGCCTTAACTATGGCTACACCTTC,CASSGQGLNYGYTF
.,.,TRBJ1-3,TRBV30,TGTGCCTGGACCCTATCGGCTGGAAACACCATATATTTT,CAWTLSAGNTIYF
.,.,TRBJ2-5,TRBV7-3,TGTGCCAGCAGCTTTGATAGGGGAGAGACCCAGTACTTC,CASSFDRGETQYF
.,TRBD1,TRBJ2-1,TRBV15,TGTGCCACCACCGGGACAGGGGTAGGCAATGAGCAGTTCTTC,CATTGTGVGNEQFF
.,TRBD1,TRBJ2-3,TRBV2,TGTGCCAGCAGTCCTACCGGGACAGGGGGGACCTCGGATACGCAGTATTTT,CASSPTGTGGTSDTQYF
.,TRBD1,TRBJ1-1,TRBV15,TGTGCCACCAGCAGGAGACAGGGGGCGAACACTGAAGCTTTCTTT,CATSRRQGANTEAFF
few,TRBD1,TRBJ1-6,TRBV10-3,TGTGCCATCAGGGACAGGGAGGATTCACCCCTCCACTTT,CAIRDREDSPLHF
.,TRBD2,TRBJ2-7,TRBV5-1,TGCGCCAGCAGCGTGAGCGGGAGCCGCTCCTACGAGCAGTACTTC,CASSVSGSRSYEQYF
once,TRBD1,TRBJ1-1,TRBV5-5,TGTGCCAGCAGTTTTACCGGGACAGGGGTCACTGAAGCTTTCTTT,CASSFTGTGVTEAFF
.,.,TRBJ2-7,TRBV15,TGTGCCACCAGCAGAGTTCCCGGGAGTCCTTCCCAGCAGTACTTC,CATSRVPGSPSQQYF
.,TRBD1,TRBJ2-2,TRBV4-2,TGTGCCAGCTCCCCCAACCAGGGGGCGTTCTCCGGGGAGCTGTTTTTT,CASSPNQGAFSGELFF
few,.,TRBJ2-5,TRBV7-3,TGTGCCAGCAGCTTAACGGGGGATCCGGGGGAAGAGACCCAGTACTTC,CASSLTGDPGEETQYF
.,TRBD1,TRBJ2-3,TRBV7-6,TGTGCCAGCAGCTTCGGAGACAGGGAGCCAGATACGCAGTATTTT,CASSFGDREPDTQYF
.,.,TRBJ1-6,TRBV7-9,TGTGCCAGCAGCCCCGGGAACGATAATTCACCCCTCCACTTT,CASSPGNDNSPLHF
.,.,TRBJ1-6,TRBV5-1,TGCGCCAGCAGCTTGGATTCAGGCCCAGGGCCCCTCCACTTT,CASSLDSGPGPLHF
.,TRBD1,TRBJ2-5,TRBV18,TGTGCCAGCTCACGACTCGGACAGGGGGAGGGAGAGACCCAGTACTTC,CASSRLGQGEGETQYF
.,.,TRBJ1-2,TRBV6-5,TGTGCCAGCAGTTACTATGGAGGGTATGGCTACACCTTC,CASSYYGGYGYTF
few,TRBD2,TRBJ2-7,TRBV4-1,TGCGCCAGCAGCCAAGAGCTAGCGGGAACCTACGAGCAGTACTTC,CASSQELAGTYEQYF
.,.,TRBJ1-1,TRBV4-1,TGCGCCAGCAGCCGGGGATCGGGGTTTAGGTTGGACACTGAAGCTTTCTTT,CASSRGSGFRLDTEAFF
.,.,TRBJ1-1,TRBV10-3,TGTGCCATCAGTCTACAGGGCGGGAGGGCTGAAGCTTTCTTT,CAISLQGGRAEAFF
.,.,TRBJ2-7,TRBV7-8,TGTGCCAGCAGCTTAGCTACAGGGCGCGAGCAGTACTTC,CASSLATGREQYF
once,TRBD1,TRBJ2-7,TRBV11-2,TGTGCCAGCAGCACCCGGGACAGGGACCACGAGCAGTACTTC,CASSTRDRDHEQYF
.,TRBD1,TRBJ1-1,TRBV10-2,TGCGCCAGCAGTGAGCCTGGACAGGGTTCTGAAGCTTTCTTT,CASSEPGQGSEAFF
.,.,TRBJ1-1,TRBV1,TGCACCCTCAAAAGGGGGCCCGGCATAGGAGCTTTCTTT,CTLKRGPGIGAFF
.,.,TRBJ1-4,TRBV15,TGTGCCACCAGCAGAGCCAGGACACCAAATGAAAAACTGTTTTTT,CATSRARTPNEKLFF
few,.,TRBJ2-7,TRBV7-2,TGTGCCAGCAGCCCAATGGGGCTAGCGCACTACGAGCAGTACTTC,CASSPMGLAHYEQYF